These 9 T cell receptor beta chains share one sample of origin, sequenced in a study of OX40 agonist ivuxolimab in advanced cancers. Assay used: immunoSEQ multiplex PCR; TCRdb lists only in-frame clones, some missing. This table holds about 74,000 clones, over 80% found once. Sample: CD4+ or CD8+ T cells sorted from blood, taken in a trial of the OX40 agonist ivuxolimab. The receptors shown here come from an adult with an advanced solid tumor such as melanoma, head and neck, liver or kidney cancer.

This clone was seen a single time. The V gene is TRBV5-8, the J gene TRBJ2-7; D call uncertain. Germline V gene data show CDR1 as SGHTS and CDR2 as YDEGEE. This CDR3 is 14 amino acids long. V was trimmed by 1 base and J by 4 bases, leaving 12 bases between them. The CDR3 reads CASSLQNTRYEQYF. Written as DNA, the CDR3 is TGTGCCAGCAGCTTGCAGAACACCAGATACGAGCAGTACTTC. The full variable domain, rest sourced from reference TRBV5-8 and TRBJ2-7, is EAGVTQSPTHLIKTRGQQATLRCSPISGHTSVYWYQQALGLGLQFLLWYDEGEERNRGNFPPRFSGRQFPNYSSELNVNALELEDSALYLCASSLQNTRYEQYFGPGTRLTVT.

V and J are TRBV6-6 and TRBJ2-3; 10 nucleotides align to TRBD1. This CDR3 region has 15 residues. V was clipped by 6 bases and J by 2 bases; unmatched bases: 5. Per germline, CDR1 MNHNY and CDR2 SVGAGI (reference sequence). The CDR3 spells CASSRTGGFTDTQYF. CDR3 in DNA: TGTGCCAGCAGCCGGACAGGGGGATTCACAGATACGCAGTATTTT.

The genes are TRBV27 and TRBJ2-7; TRBD2 matches 10 bases. Germline V CDR1 and CDR2: MNHEY, SMNVEV (reference sequence). This CDR3 region has 14 residues. J was trimmed by 4 bases and V by 5 bases; bases with no gene match: 5. The CDR3 reads CASSASGSGYEQYF. The CDR3 DNA is TGTGCCAGCAGTGCTAGCGGGAGTGGTTACGAGCAGTACTTC.

The V gene is TRBV14, the J gene TRBJ2-5; D call uncertain. Looked up from germline, CDR1 is SGHDN and CDR2 is FVKESK. The CDR3 runs to 12 residues. V lost 3 bases and J lost 5, with 7 bases in between. As DNA, the CDR3 is TGTGCCAGCAGCCACCCTCGGGAGACCCAGTACTTC. This translates into CASSHPRETQYF.

This chain connects TRBV28 to TRBJ1-4; D might be TRBD1 (5 bases). V dropped 2 bases and J dropped 0 bases, with 13 bases sitting between them. This CDR3 has 17 residues. Germline values: CDR1 MDHEN, CDR2 SYDVKM. CDR3 in amino acids: CASSLLLGETTNEKLFF. In DNA, the CDR3 is TGTGCCAGCAGTTTACTGCTGGGGGAGACAACTAATGAAAAACTGTTTTTT.

The J gene is TRBJ2-7, the V gene TRBV6-6; maybe TRBD1 (6 bases). Trimming took off 7 bases at V and 10 bases at J, with 17 bases between the two ends. This CDR3 is built from 12 residues. From germline, CDR1 is MNHNY and CDR2 SVGAGI (reference sequence). CDR3 in DNA: TGTGCCAGCACCTCGCCGTCAGGGGACCAGTACTTC. It specifies CASTSPSGDQYF.

V gene TRBV7-9 combines with J gene TRBJ2-5; D perhaps matches TRBD2 (5 bases). CDR1 is SEHNR, CDR2 FQNEAQ, per germline (reference sequence). This CDR3 has 13 amino acids. The V and J ends lost 3 bases and 8 bases respectively, with 13 bases between them. The CDR3 nucleotides read TGTGCCAGCAGCTTGCCCCATCGGGGAACCCAGTACTTC. Translated: CASSLPHRGTQYF.

The genes are TRBV30 and TRBJ1-2; the D is unclear. This CDR3 has 13 amino acids. Deletions cut 0 bases from V and 5 bases from J, with 10 bases between. Germline V CDR1 and CDR2: GTSNPN, SVGIG (reference sequence). In DNA form, the CDR3 reads TGTGCCTGGAGTGTAACGGGAATGTATGGCTACACCTTC. This gives the protein CAWSVTGMYGYTF.

This sequence joins TRBV7-8 and TRBJ2-1, with D unresolved. The germline V gene has CDR1 SGHVS and CDR2 FQNEAQ. Deletions cut 5 bases from V and 5 bases from J, with 16 bases between. This CDR3 contains 15 residues. The CDR3 DNA reads TGTGCCAGCAGCCAATTACTTGTAGGAAACAATGAGCAGTTCTTC. Encoded protein: CASSQLLVGNNEQFF.